This entry lists 9 T cell receptor beta chains sequenced from one sample in a study of blood T cell repertoires in COVID-19. Repertoires were generated with immunoSEQ multiplex PCR, while TCRdb's copy carries only in-frame clones and drops some. The table records about 270,000 clones, around 83% of them present only once. The sequenced sample was peripheral blood. All receptors derive from a man older than 75 with acute or convalescent COVID-19.

This rearrangement joins TRBV19 to TRBJ2-1; 13 nucleotides agree with TRBD2. V lost 4 bases, J lost 1 base, and 7 bases stayed unmatched. There are 18 residues in the CDR3. The V gene's germline CDR1 is LNHDA and CDR2 SQIVND (reference sequence). The CDR3 DNA reads TGTGCCAGTAGTAAAGGGACTAGCGGGGCCGCTTCCTACAATGAGCAGTTCTTC. This translates into CASSKGTSGAASYNEQFF.

This clone was counted only a few times. The chain carries TRBV3-1 (or the pseudogene TRBV3-2) and TRBJ1-6, with TRBD1 matching 12 bases. V lost 4 bases and J lost 9; bases outside the gene matches: 7. This CDR3 is 16 amino acids long. CDR1 and CDR2 (germline): LGHDT, YNNKEL (reference sequence). CDR3 protein: CASSRDRGQFGSPLHF. CDR3 nucleotides: TGTGCCAGCAGCCGGGACAGGGGGCAATTCGGTTCACCCCTCCACTTT.

This sequence joins TRBV11-3 and TRBJ2-7; a possible D gene is TRBD2 (6 bases). The CDR3 contains 13 residues. With 4 bases removed from V and 1 base from J, the gap between germline ends came to 8 bases. Per germline, CDR1 SGHNT and CDR2 YENEEA. The CDR3 region has the DNA TGTGCCAGCAGCTGGAGCGGGTCCTACGAGCAGTACTTC. This translates into CASSWSGSYEQYF.

This clone was seen a few times. V gene TRBV9 combines with J gene TRBJ2-7; 11 bases match TRBD2. CDR1 and CDR2 (germline): SGDLS, YYNGEE. The CDR3 runs 17 residues. With V trimmed by 4 bases and J by 1 base, 10 bases remained unmatched. CDR3 in DNA: TGTGCCAGCAGCCCCCTACCTTGGACTAGCGGGTCCTACGAGCAGTACTTC. Amino acids: CASSPLPWTSGSYEQYF.

This clone showed up just a few times. The chain uses TRBV6-2 or TRBV6-3 and TRBJ2-1, with 8 nucleotides matching TRBD2. CDR1 is MNHEY, CDR2 SVGEGT, per germline. V shed 2 bases and J 1 base; nucleotides not matched to a gene: 7. This CDR3 contains 17 residues. The CDR3 DNA reads as TGTGCCAGCAGTTACGGGGCGGGGGGCCCTTCCTACAATGAGCAGTTCTTC. This encodes CASSYGAGGPSYNEQFF.

The chain has TRBV18 and TRBJ1-4; 12 nucleotides align to TRBD1. The CDR3 is 16 amino acids. The J segment lost 4 bases and the V segment lost 3 bases, leaving 3 bases of the junction unmatched. The V gene's germline CDR1 is KGHSH and CDR2 LQKENI. In nucleotides, the CDR3 is TGTGCCAGCTCACCGGGACAGGGGGCGTTTAATGAAAAACTGTTTTTT. The encoded protein is CASSPGQGAFNEKLFF.

The chain links TRBV3-1 (or the pseudogene TRBV3-2) to TRBJ1-6; D unresolved. The V and J ends lost 4 bases and 5 bases respectively, with 12 bases between them. The CDR3 contains 15 residues. Germline V gives CDR1 LGHDT, CDR2 YNNKEL (reference sequence). This CDR3 is CASSRTGRDNSPLHF. The CDR3 DNA reads TGTGCCAGCAGCCGGACGGGGAGGGATAATTCACCCCTCCACTTT.

In its sample, this clone was seen once. V usage is TRBV4-2 and J usage is TRBJ2-3; 7 bases agree with TRBD1. The CDR3 spans 16 residues. CDR1 LGHNA and CDR2 YNFKEQ come from the germline V gene. Trimming took 2 bases from V and 7 from J; bases not matched to a gene: 12. CDR3 DNA: TGTGCCAGCAGCCAACAGTACGGGACAGAGTTCCATACGCAGTATTTT. This encodes CASSQQYGTEFHTQYF.

The table lists this clone with a count of one. At the DNA level, this CDR3 is encoded by other sequences in the same sample as well. The chain couples TRBV7-9 to TRBJ2-3, with 7 nucleotides matching TRBD1. CDR3 length: 15 amino acids. V trimming: 0 bases; J trimming: 0 bases; junction bases outside the gene matches: 0. Germline CDR1 is SEHNR and CDR2 is FQNEAQ (reference sequence). This CDR3 is CASSLAGQSTDTQYF. DNA of the CDR3: TGTGCCAGCAGCTTAGCGGGACAGAGCACAGATACGCAGTATTTT. The variable domain in full, completed from reference TRBV7-9 and TRBJ2-3, reads DTGVSQNPRHKITKRGQNVTFRCDPISEHNRLYWYRQTLGQGPEFLTYFQNEAQLEKSRLLSDRFSAERPKGSFSTLEIQRTEQGDSAMYLCASSLAGQSTDTQYFGPGTRLTVL.